This T cell receptor (beta chain) is from a study of cytomegalovirus exposure and HLA in healthy donors. Study background: An early release of data contained some 80 million unique TCRs, which came from HLA-typed donors. Study results and caveats: The classifier reportedly diagnosed cytomegalovirus status with high specificity and sensitivity.

In the PCR, 60 Vbeta and 13 Jbeta primers were used. Repertoires were generated with immunoSEQ multiplex PCR, while TCRdb's copy carries only in-frame clones and drops some. Among around 140,000 clones listed, 75% to 80% were seen once. CDR1 and CDR2 (germline): SEHNR, FQNEAQ (reference sequence). The CDR3 runs to 13 residues. The V and J ends lost 5 bases and 4 bases, in that order; junction bases with no gene match: 4. Comments on this clone: What it recognizes is unknown.

The sequenced sample was PBMCs. This clonotype was obtained from a female donor in good health and CMV-seronegative. The chain carries TRBV7-9 and TRBJ1-2; the match to TRBD1 covers 7 bases. The CDR3 here is CASSEGAGYGYTF. The DNA of the CDR3 is TGTGCCAGCAGCGAGGGGGCTGGCTATGGCTACACCTTC.